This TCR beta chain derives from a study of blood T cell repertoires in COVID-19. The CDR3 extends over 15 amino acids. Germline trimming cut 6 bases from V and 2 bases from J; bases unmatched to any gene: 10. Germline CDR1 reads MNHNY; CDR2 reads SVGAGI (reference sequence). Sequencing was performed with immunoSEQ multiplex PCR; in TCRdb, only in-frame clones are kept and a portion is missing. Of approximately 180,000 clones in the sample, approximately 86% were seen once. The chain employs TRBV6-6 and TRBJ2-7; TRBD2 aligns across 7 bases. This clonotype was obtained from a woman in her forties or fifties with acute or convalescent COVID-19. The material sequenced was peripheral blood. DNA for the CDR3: TGTGCCAGCAGCCTAGGGACTACGGAAACCTACGAGCAGTACTTC. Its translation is CASSLGTTETYEQYF.